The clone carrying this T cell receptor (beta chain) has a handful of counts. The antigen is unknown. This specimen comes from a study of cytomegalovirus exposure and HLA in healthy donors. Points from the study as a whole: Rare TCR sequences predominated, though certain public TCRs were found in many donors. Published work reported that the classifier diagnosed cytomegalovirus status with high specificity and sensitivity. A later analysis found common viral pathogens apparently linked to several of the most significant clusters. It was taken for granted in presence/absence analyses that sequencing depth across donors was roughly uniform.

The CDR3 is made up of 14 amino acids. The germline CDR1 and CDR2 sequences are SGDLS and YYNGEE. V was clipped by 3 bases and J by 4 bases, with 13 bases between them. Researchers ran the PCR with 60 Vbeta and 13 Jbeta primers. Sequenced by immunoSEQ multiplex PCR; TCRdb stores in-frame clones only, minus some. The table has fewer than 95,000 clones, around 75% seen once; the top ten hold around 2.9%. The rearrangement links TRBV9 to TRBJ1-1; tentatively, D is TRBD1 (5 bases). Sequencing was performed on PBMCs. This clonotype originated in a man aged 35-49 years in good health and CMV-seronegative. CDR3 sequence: CASSASTVSTEAFF. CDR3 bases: TGTGCCAGCAGCGCCTCGACAGTTTCCACTGAAGCTTTCTTT.